These 7 T cell receptor beta chains were all obtained from the same sample, sequenced in a study of HIV-infected patients and healthy controls (dated by TCRdb to between 2012 and 2015). Since whole blood was used without any cell fractionation, the repertoire reflected all peripheral T cells in unsorted form. The library came from 5' RACE. Sequencing was performed on an Illumina MiSeq. 450 to 500 ng RNA was reverse transcribed with SuperScript III using primers against the alpha and beta constant regions. Separate libraries for the alpha and beta chains were generated through chain-specific third strand synthesis that incorporated multiplexing indices. TCRdb handled the public reads itself, with Q25 trimming in fastp and clone calling in MiXCR, and kept productive beta chains. When rows share a CDR3 protein, they turn into one entry using the most common DNA and genes. Here the sample has 15,000 to 20,000 distinct CDR3 sequences; 5.5% occur a single time. The top ten clones comprise 1.9% of the sample.

Sequenced input: blood. These receptor sequences come from an adult in good health.

This clonotype has a count of ten or more. V gene TRBV6-6 combines with J gene TRBJ1-5; TRBD1 matches at 10 bases. Germline V gene lookup returns CDR1 MNHNY and CDR2 SVGAGI (reference sequence). This CDR3 comprises 22 residues. The J segment lost 0 bases and the V segment lost 5 bases, leaving 22 bases of the junction unmatched. The CDR3 region is CASSRRSLEGGTGVYSNQPQHF. The CDR3 region has the DNA TGTGCCAGCAGTCGCCGTTCCCTTGAGGGCGGGACAGGGGTTTATAGCAATCAGCCCCAGCATTTT.

This clonotype qualifies as medium-sized (0.01 to 0.1%). The V call is TRBV4-3, the J call TRBJ1-1; D gene ambiguous. Germline V gene data show CDR1 as LGHNA and CDR2 as YSLEER. The CDR3 contains 14 residues. V dropped 4 bases and J dropped 0 bases, with 9 bases sitting between them. The CDR3 DNA is TGCGCCAGCAGCCGGATCGGCCTGAACACTGAAGCTTTCTTT. Translating gives CASSRIGLNTEAFF.

Many counts were recorded for this clonotype. This chain connects TRBV2 to TRBJ1-1; D is undetermined. Germline V gives CDR1 SNHLY, CDR2 FYNNEI. The CDR3 spans 11 residues. Trimming took 6 bases from V and 3 from J, leaving 5 bases between them. This CDR3 is CASSIYTEAFF. CDR3 nucleotide sequence: TGTGCCAGCAGCATATACACTGAAGCTTTCTTT.

The chain is built from TRBV9 and TRBJ2-3; 9 positions agree with TRBD2. Germline CDR1 is SGDLS and CDR2 is YYNGEE. This CDR3 region has 15 residues. J was trimmed by 4 bases and V by 2 bases; bases with no gene match: 5. The CDR3 protein is CASSVAGGHSDTQYF. The CDR3 DNA is TGTGCCAGCAGCGTCGCGGGGGGGCACTCAGATACGCAGTATTTT.

This clonotype has at least ten counts. The chain has TRBV6-5 and TRBJ1-2, with D tentatively TRBD1 (6 bases). Germline assignment: CDR1 MNHEY and CDR2 SVGAGI. Trimming left V 4 bases short and J 8 bases short, with 14 bases between. The CDR3 is 13 amino acids. CDR3 loop: CASSSRGVGGYTF. As DNA, the CDR3 is TGTGCCAGCAGTTCGAGGGGGGTAGGAGGCTACACCTTC.

In its sample, this clonotype was seen many times. V and J are TRBV20-1 and TRBJ2-7; TRBD1 matches at 8 bases. The V segment lost 6 bases and the J segment 1 base; nucleotides outside the gene matches: 11. The CDR3 has 15 residues. Germline loops: CDR1 DFQATT, CDR2 SNEGSKA (reference sequence). This chain's CDR3 is CSALSDRANSYEQYF. The DNA of the CDR3 is TGCAGTGCACTCTCGGACAGGGCCAATTCCTACGAGCAGTACTTC.

This clonotype was recorded at least ten times. The V gene is TRBV28, the J gene TRBJ1-1; 10 bases are shared with TRBD1. J lost 0 bases, V lost 6 bases, and 10 bases had no gene match. Germline CDR1 MDHEN, CDR2 SYDVKM. CDR3 size: 17 residues. CDR3 residues: CASRATGGRTMNTEAFF. DNA of the CDR3: TGTGCCAGCAGGGCGACAGGGGGCAGAACTATGAACACTGAAGCTTTCTTT.